The source of this TCR beta chain is a study of cytomegalovirus exposure and HLA in healthy donors (dated 2017 in TCRdb). With respect to the entire study: According to a later analysis, the approximately 120 validation repertoires were produced on the same platform as the approximately 620 repertoires of the first cohort. The study was designed to test whether signatures of past pathogen exposure could be identified by cataloging public T cell receptors. A separate validation cohort of 100 to 150 different subjects was used in addition to the approximately 700-subject first cohort. The study combined high-throughput TCR immunosequencing, statistical association of individual TCRs with disease status, and machine learning to predict cytomegalovirus infection status.

The donors were included in the validation cohort of some 110 subjects, a group kept apart from the roughly 700-subject first cohort. A word on this clone: Its antigen remains undetermined. Base qualities are not at hand, and no much larger clone is one base apart.

Overall results and qualifications from the work: Cytomegalovirus status was reported to be diagnosed by the classifier with high specificity and sensitivity in both the original and validation cohorts. A few of the identified cytomegalovirus-associated TCR beta chains were confirmed in vitro to be specific for cytomegalovirus antigens. Subsequent analysis determined that TCRs grouped into clusters in the first cohort also showed a tendency toward co-occurrence across the 120 validation repertoires, and approximately 93% of cluster scores exceeded 0. In the study, around 160 TCR beta chains were listed as associated with cytomegalovirus. Most TCR sequences were seen in very few donors, while some public TCRs were found in many individuals. It was suggested by the authors that the approach could potentially be generalized to other disease states and immunological phenotypes. All 120 or so repertoires were used to score co-occurrence in the validation cohort in a later analysis, because that analysis had no HLA typing for the cohort.

The germline V gene provides CDR1 SGHDT and CDR2 YYEEEE. The junction shows trimming of 4 bases on V and 4 bases on J, and the gene matches do not reach 10 bases of it. Including the terminal cysteine and phenylalanine, the CDR3 comprises 15 residues. The sequence is cut down to CDR3 DNA, 45 bases in frame from base 1. Libraries came from the immunoSEQ multiplex PCR assay. In the authors' own workflow: A statistical classification framework was built for diagnosing cytomegalovirus status from the catalog of TCR beta chain sequences. What TCRdb holds here is the immuneACCESS table cut down to in-frame rearrangements. Part of the clones is not present; checked against another copy, under half of the missing clones reflect an unresolved V gene, and the others are unexplained. V, J and clone size are those of that table, while D and trimming were read from the DNA. This sample is represented by 150,000 or so clones; about 88% of them were singletons. The ten most abundant clones make up approximately 20% of the sample.

Sequencing was done on a sample of PBMCs. The rearranged segments are TRBV5-6 and TRBJ1-1, with 7 bases aligning to TRBD1. The receptor comes from a man aged 18 to 29 in good health and CMV-seropositive. The DNA reads as follows: TGTGCCAGCAGCCGGGAGGGAGCAGGGGGCACTGAAGCTTTCTTT. This gives the protein CASSREGAGGTEAFF.